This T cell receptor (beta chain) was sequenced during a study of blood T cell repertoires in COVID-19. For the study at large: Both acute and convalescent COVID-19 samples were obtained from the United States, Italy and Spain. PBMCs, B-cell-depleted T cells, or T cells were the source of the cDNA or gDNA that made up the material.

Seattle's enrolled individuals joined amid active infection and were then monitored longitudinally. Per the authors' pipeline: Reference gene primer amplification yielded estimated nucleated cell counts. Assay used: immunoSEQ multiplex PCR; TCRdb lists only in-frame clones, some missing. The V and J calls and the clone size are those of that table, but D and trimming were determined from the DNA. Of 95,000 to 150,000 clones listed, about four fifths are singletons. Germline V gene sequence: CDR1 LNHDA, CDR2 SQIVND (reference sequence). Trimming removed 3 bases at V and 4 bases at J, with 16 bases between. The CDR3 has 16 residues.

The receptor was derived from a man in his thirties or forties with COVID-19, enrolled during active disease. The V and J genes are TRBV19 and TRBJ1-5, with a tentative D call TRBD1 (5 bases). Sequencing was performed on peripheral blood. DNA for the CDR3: TGTGCCAGTAGTATCCCCATTGGGGCTGGGAATCAGCCCCAGCATTTT. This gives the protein CASSIPIGAGNQPQHF.